This T cell receptor (beta chain) stems from a study of blood T cells in healthy people across ages. Regarding the study as a whole: With naive T cell percentage, TCR beta diversity showed a strong correlation.

For the second PCR, which ran for roughly 7 to 11 cycles, a sample-barcoded 5' primer and a J-beta primer mix were used. Each cDNA molecule, via a template-switch adaptor with 12 random nucleotides, was tagged. TCRdb used MiXCR to reprocess the 5' RACE reads, holding one entry per CDR3 protein. This table holds about 1.6 million distinct CDR3 sequences, approximately 32% found once. As regards this clonotype: No antigen is known for it. Compared with germline, one end of the junction differs, possibly owing to a read error.

Germline CDR1 and CDR2: SGHAT and FQNNGV. The CDR3 length is 15 residues. The sequenced material came from blood. The TCR sequence derives from a woman aged 25 to 39 in good health. This chain uses TRBV11-2 with TRBJ2-7, with a tentative D call TRBD2 (6 bases). CDR3 loop: CTSSSHPGSSYGQYF. Here the CDR3 DNA reads TGTACCAGCAGCTCCCACCCCGGGAGCTCCTACGGGCAGTACTTC.